A selection of T cell receptor beta chains follows, all from one sample in a study of radiation and T cells in renal cell carcinoma. Using immunoSEQ multiplex PCR, the repertoire was profiled, and TCRdb retains in-frame clones only, with some absent. Of tens of thousands of clones listed, 65% to 90% were seen once; the top ten hold 22%. The sample in question was blood, obtained from a patient whose treatment included radiotherapy and nephrectomy. The receptors originated from a woman aged 45-60 years with renal cell carcinoma. Both conserved end residues are part of each CDR3. D genes are given only for firm matches. The size entry is marked missing in some rows and otherwise reads once, few, many or a size class.

v_gene: TRBV5-3; d_gene: TRBD1; j_gene: TRBJ1-5; abundance: few; CDR3aa: CARSLGQGHQPQHF; CDR3nt: TGTGCCAGAAGCTTGGGACAGGGGCATCAGCCCCAGCATTTT
v_gene: TRBV5-4; d_gene: TRBD1; j_gene: TRBJ2-5; abundance: .; CDR3aa: CASSGQGFETQYF; CDR3nt: TGTGCCAGCAGCGGACAGGGTTTCGAGACCCAGTACTTC
v_gene: TRBV15; d_gene: TRBD1; j_gene: TRBJ1-4; abundance: .; CDR3aa: CATGRARQGGEKLFF; CDR3nt: TGTGCCACGGGAAGGGCGAGACAGGGAGGGGAAAAACTGTTTTTT
v_gene: TRBV28; d_gene: .; j_gene: TRBJ1-1; abundance: .; CDR3aa: CASRRRAGDTEAFF; CDR3nt: TGTGCCAGCAGGAGGAGGGCGGGGGACACTGAAGCTTTCTTT
v_gene: TRBV5-1; d_gene: TRBD1; j_gene: TRBJ2-7; abundance: once; CDR3aa: CASSPQGAEGYEQYF; CDR3nt: TGCGCCAGCAGCCCCCAGGGGGCAGAGGGGTACGAGCAGTACTTC
v_gene: TRBV28; d_gene: .; j_gene: TRBJ2-2; abundance: .; CDR3aa: CASSRGTPYTGELFF; CDR3nt: TGTGCCAGCAGCCGCGGGACTCCCTACACCGGGGAGCTGTTTTTT
v_gene: TRBV7-9; d_gene: .; j_gene: TRBJ1-2; abundance: .; CDR3aa: CASSLVFGDYGYTF; CDR3nt: TGTGCCAGCAGCTTAGTCTTCGGGGACTATGGCTACACCTTC
v_gene: TRBV4-3; d_gene: TRBD1; j_gene: TRBJ2-7; abundance: .; CDR3aa: CASSQFRGQEQYF; CDR3nt: TGCGCCAGCAGCCAATTCAGGGGGCAAGAGCAGTACTTC
v_gene: TRBV28; d_gene: .; j_gene: TRBJ2-3; abundance: .; CDR3aa: CATRESADTQYF; CDR3nt: TGTGCCACCAGGGAATCGGCAGATACGCAGTATTTT
v_gene: TRBV5-4; d_gene: .; j_gene: TRBJ2-7; abundance: .; CDR3aa: CASSSRMTTSTTIYEQYF; CDR3nt: TGTGCCAGCAGCTCAAGGATGACGACAAGCACCACTATCTACGAGCAGTACTTC
v_gene: TRBV2; d_gene: TRBD2; j_gene: TRBJ2-1; abundance: once; CDR3aa: CARKSGSSYNEQFF; CDR3nt: TGTGCCAGAAAGAGCGGGAGCTCCTACAATGAGCAGTTCTTC
v_gene: TRBV5-6; d_gene: .; j_gene: TRBJ1-3; abundance: .; CDR3aa: CASSLSSGNTIYF; CDR3nt: TGTGCCAGCAGCTTGTCGTCTGGAAACACCATATATTTT
v_gene: TRBV7-2; d_gene: TRBD1; j_gene: TRBJ2-5; abundance: .; CDR3aa: CASRYGTGQETQYF; CDR3nt: TGTGCCAGTCGTTACGGGACAGGGCAAGAGACCCAGTACTTC
v_gene: TRBV10-1; d_gene: .; j_gene: TRBJ2-3; abundance: .; CDR3aa: CASSDSRATFTDTQYF; CDR3nt: TGCGCCAGCAGTGACTCGAGGGCGACCTTCACAGATACGCAGTATTTT